A single sample gave rise to the 8 T cell receptor beta chains below, sequenced in a study of human T cells and chemical hapten exposure. Time point in this sample: patch test 2, 6 weeks after DPC sensitization. Treatment indicated: therapeutic diphenylcyclopropenone sensitization with weekly scalp DPC. In TCRdb, the RACE reads were re-called with MiXCR into one record per CDR3 protein. Of roughly 380,000 distinct CDR3 sequences detected, about 6% appear once; the ten largest clones hold over 5.5%. This specimen was whole blood, taken in connection with sensitization to the hapten diphenylcyclopropenone (DPC). The receptors stem from a woman between 18 and 30 years old with alopecia areata. Some clones in this sample may be carry-over from other donors' samples.

The CDR3 DNA is TGTGCCACCAGTTACCCGGACGGCGAGACCCAGTACTTC. It encodes CATSYPDGETQYF. The V call is TRBV24-1, the J call TRBJ2-5; D is unclear. Germline assignment: CDR1 KGHDR and CDR2 SFDVKD. V was pared by 6 bases and J by 5 bases, with 12 bases between. The CDR3 spans 13 residues.

This clonotype was observed a handful of times. The chain links TRBV6-5 to TRBJ2-2; D is possibly TRBD2 (5 bases). Germline V gene sequence: CDR1 MNHEY, CDR2 SVGAGI. V was clipped by 6 bases and J by 0 bases, with 11 bases between them. The CDR3 consists of 15 residues. CDR3 coding DNA: TGTGCCAGCAGCCCGGACTCGCCGAACACCGGGGAGCTGTTTTTT. It yields the protein CASSPDSPNTGELFF.

This clonotype occurred many times. The chain has TRBV10-3 and TRBJ1-2; 9 positions match TRBD1. The germline V gene has CDR1 ENHRY and CDR2 SYGVKD. The CDR3 sequence is 12 residues long. J gave up 8 bases and V 6 bases, and 4 bases lay outside the gene matches. The CDR3 protein is CAIRGQGRGYTF. In DNA, the CDR3 is TGTGCCATCAGGGGACAGGGTCGAGGCTACACCTTC.

The chain couples TRBV5-1 to TRBJ1-2; no clear D. The CDR3 extends over 14 amino acids. Germline-derived CDR1 and CDR2 are SGHRS and YFSETQ. V lost 3 bases and J lost 5, with 14 bases in between. CDR3 coding DNA: TGCGCCAGCAGCTGGACCATCCGAGGATATGGCTACACCTTC. Translation: CASSWTIRGYGYTF. Full variable domain (remainder filled in from reference TRBV5-1 and TRBJ1-2): KAGVTQTPRYLIKTRGQQVTLSCSPISGHRSVSWYQQTPGQGLQFLFEYFSETQRNKGNFPGRFSGRQFSNSRSEMNVSTLELGDSALYLCASSWTIRGYGYTFGSGTRLTVV.

The table lists this clonotype with many counts. The V gene is TRBV7-3, the J gene TRBJ1-1; D remains ambiguous. Trimming removed 0 bases at V and 13 bases at J, with 18 bases between. The germline V gene has CDR1 SGHTA and CDR2 FQGTGA. CDR3 size: 14 residues. The CDR3 DNA follows: TGTGCCAGCAGCTTAACGGTCGTCAGGCCCGGGGTTTTCTTT. Amino acid sequence: CASSLTVVRPGVFF.

This chain uses TRBV5-8 with TRBJ1-5; possible D gene TRBD1, 6 bases. Per the germline V gene, CDR1 is SGHTS and CDR2 is YDEGEE. Trimming shortened V by 3 bases and J by 7 bases, and 14 bases separated the two germline ends. The CDR3 is 14 residues long. This CDR3 reads CASSSMTGRQPQHF. The CDR3 coding sequence is TGTGCCAGCAGCTCGATGACAGGCAGGCAGCCCCAGCATTTT.

In this sample, this clonotype turned up a few times. This rearrangement joins TRBV12-3 or TRBV12-4 to TRBJ2-1, with a tentative D call TRBD2 (6 bases). V was clipped by 3 bases and J by 8 bases, with 11 bases between them. This CDR3 spans 13 amino acids. CDR3 in amino acids: CASSFLIADEQFF. CDR3 nucleotides: TGTGCCAGCAGTTTTCTTATAGCGGATGAGCAGTTCTTC.

The genes are TRBV6-5 and TRBJ2-2; 7 positions match TRBD1. Germline V gives CDR1 MNHEY, CDR2 SVGAGI. The length of the CDR3 is 15 residues. J lost 1 base, V lost 8 bases, and 7 bases had no gene match. The CDR3 region has the DNA TGTGCCAGCGGATCGGACAGGATGAACACCGGGGAGCTGTTTTTT. Encoded protein: CASGSDRMNTGELFF.